Below, 20 T cell receptor beta chains from the same sample are listed, as sequenced in a study of blood T cell repertoires in COVID-19. TCRdb's copy holds only in-frame clones and misses some; the assay was immunoSEQ multiplex PCR. Of approximately 250,000 clones listed, roughly 79% are singletons. Sample: PBMCs or T cells enriched from blood (not recorded which). The source of these receptors is a man aged 35 to 55 who had recovered from COVID-19.

This clone has only one observation. J is TRBJ1-5 and V is TRBV19; D is possibly TRBD1 (5 bases). CDR1 LNHDA and CDR2 SQIVND come from the germline V gene (reference sequence). This CDR3 comprises 14 residues. Between the trimmed V and J ends, which lost 5 bases and 5 bases, there was a span of 13 bases. This chain's CDR3 is CASSALSRDQPQHF. CDR3 DNA sequence: TGTGCCAGTAGTGCCCTGTCCAGGGATCAGCCCCAGCATTTT.

Of note for this clone: Compared with germline, one end of the junction differs, possibly owing to a read error. The V gene is TRBV2, the J gene TRBJ2-4; perhaps TRBD2 as D (5 bases). There are 12 residues in the CDR3. Germline CDR1 reads SNHLY; CDR2 reads FYNNEI. This CDR3 reads CASSEDGKGWDF. The CDR3 DNA sequence: TGTGCCAGCAGTGAGGACGGGAAAGGTTGGGACTTC. Full variable domain (rest looked up from reference TRBV2 and TRBJ2-4): EPEVTQTPSHQVTQMGQEVILRCVPISNHLYFYWYRQILGQKVEFLVSFYNNEISEKSEIFDDQFSVERPDGSNFTLKIRSTKLEDSAMYFCASSEDGKGWDFGAGTRLSVL.

The chain links TRBV30 to TRBJ1-3; D gene uncertain. Trimming removed 0 bases from V and 9 bases from J, with 9 bases in between. Germline values: CDR1 GTSNPN, CDR2 SVGIG (reference sequence). The length of the CDR3 is 12 residues. The CDR3 DNA reads as TGTGCCTGGAGTGTACCCCTCGGCACCATATATTTT. Protein: CAWSVPLGTIYF.

V is TRBV5-4 and J is TRBJ2-1; the D is unclear. V gave up 4 bases and J gave up 7 bases, with 9 bases separating them. This CDR3 region has 12 residues. Germline V gene lookup returns CDR1 SGHNT and CDR2 YYREEE (reference sequence). In DNA, the CDR3 is TGTGCCAGCAGCCAGTTTTGGAATGAGCAGTTCTTC. This sequence encodes CASSQFWNEQFF. Drawing the rest from reference TRBV5-4 and TRBJ2-1, the complete variable domain is ETGVTQSPTHLIKTRGQQVTLRCSSQSGHNTVSWYQQALGQGPQFIFQYYREEENGRGNFPPRFSGLQFPNYSSELNVNALELDDSALYLCASSQFWNEQFFGPGTRLTVL.

V is TRBV5-1 and J is TRBJ2-2; TRBD2 matches 13 bases. The V gene's germline CDR1 is SGHRS and CDR2 YFSETQ. V dropped 4 bases and J dropped 2; count of bases not matched to a gene: 5. CDR3 size: 17 residues. The CDR3 spells CASSRTSGGANTGELFF. The CDR3, as DNA: TGCGCCAGCAGCAGGACTAGCGGGGGCGCTAACACCGGGGAGCTGTTTTTT.

The V call is TRBV6-5, the J call TRBJ2-5; TRBD2 matches at 8 bases. V lost 6 bases and J lost 7; bases outside the gene matches: 7. Per the germline V gene, CDR1 is MNHEY and CDR2 is SVGAGI. This CDR3 comprises 13 residues. The CDR3 loop reads CASSSPGGVTQYF. In nucleotides, the CDR3 is TGTGCCAGCAGCTCTCCCGGGGGGGTGACCCAGTACTTC.

The V and J genes are TRBV28 and TRBJ2-7; 7 bases are a match to TRBD1. This CDR3 is 15 amino acids long. The J segment lost 0 bases and the V segment lost 5 bases, leaving 7 bases of the junction unmatched. Germline CDR1 and CDR2: MDHEN and SYDVKM. The CDR3: CASSPLDRDSYEQYF. CDR3 sequence (DNA): TGTGCCAGCAGTCCCCTCGACAGGGACTCCTACGAGCAGTACTTC. Full variable domain (missing parts from reference TRBV28 and TRBJ2-7): DVKVTQSSRYLVKRTGEKVFLECVQDMDHENMFWYRQDPGLGLRLIYFSYDVKMKEKGDIPEGYSVSREKKERFSLILESASTNQTSMYLCASSPLDRDSYEQYFGPGTRLTVT.

The chain has TRBV15 and TRBJ2-5; 8 bases match TRBD2. The CDR3 runs 13 residues. CDR1 and CDR2 from the germline V gene are LNHNV and YYDKDF (reference sequence). V was clipped by 8 bases and J by 5 bases; unmatched bases: 7. CDR3 residues: CATAGGGTETQYF. The CDR3 DNA reads TGTGCCACCGCGGGCGGGGGGACGGAGACCCAGTACTTC. Complete variable domain (other parts from reference TRBV15 and TRBJ2-5): DAMVIQNPRYQVTQFGKPVTLSCSQTLNHNVMYWYQQKSSQAPKLLFHYYDKDFNNEADTPDNFQSRRPNTSFCFLDIRSPGLGDTAMYLCATAGGGTETQYFGPGTRLLVL.

The chain uses TRBV30 and TRBJ1-5; D may be TRBD1 (6 bases). Germline V gene sequence: CDR1 GTSNPN, CDR2 SVGIG (reference sequence). This CDR3 is 14 amino acids long. The ends were cut back, 2 bases at V and 2 bases at J, with 10 bases in the middle. The DNA for the CDR3 is TGTGCCTGGAGTTTGGACAGAGGCAATCAGCCCCAGCATTTT. It is translated as CAWSLDRGNQPQHF.

This clone has only a few counts. The gene calls are TRBV14 and TRBJ2-1, with TRBD2 identical over 12 bases. Germline lookup yields CDR1 SGHDN and CDR2 FVKESK. V gave up 1 base and J gave up 6 bases; unmatched junction bases: 7. The CDR3 spans 17 residues. CDR3 sequence reads: CASSQGLTSGRSNEQFF. CDR3 in DNA: TGTGCCAGCAGCCAAGGGCTTACTAGCGGGAGGTCCAATGAGCAGTTCTTC.

The rearrangement joins TRBV7-2 to TRBJ2-1, with D possibly matching TRBD2 (6 bases). Germline CDR1 and CDR2: SGHTA and FQGNSA. This CDR3 has 13 residues. Trimming removed 0 bases from V and 7 bases from J, with 7 bases in between. CDR3 coding DNA: TGTGCCAGCAGCTTAGCAGGGAGGAATGAGCAGTTCTTC. This encodes CASSLAGRNEQFF.

This clone was recorded a few times. The V gene is TRBV3-1 (or the pseudogene TRBV3-2), the J gene TRBJ1-2; D is ambiguous. Germline V gene sequence: CDR1 LGHDT, CDR2 YNNKEL (reference sequence). This CDR3 is built from 13 residues. V gave up 1 base and J gave up 8 bases, with 11 bases separating them. The CDR3 DNA is TGTGCCAGCAGCCAAGGGTCAATAGCCGGCTACACCTTC. This translates into CASSQGSIAGYTF.

This chain joins TRBV7-2 and TRBJ1-2, with TRBD1 identical over 11 bases. CDR3 length: 14 amino acids. Germline V gene sequence: CDR1 SGHTA, CDR2 FQGNSA. The J segment lost 5 bases and the V segment lost 5 bases, leaving 4 bases of the junction unmatched. CDR3 DNA: TGTGCCAGCAGCCGTGGACAGGGGGCTTATGGCTACACCTTC. This sequence encodes CASSRGQGAYGYTF. Full variable domain (missing parts from reference TRBV7-2 and TRBJ1-2): GAGVSQSPSNKVTEKGKDVELRCDPISGHTALYWYRQSLGQGLEFLIYFQGNSAPDKSGLPSDRFSAERTGGSVSTLTIQRTQQEDSAVYLCASSRGQGAYGYTFGSGTRLTVV.

The table lists this clone with a count of one. V is TRBV7-2 and J is TRBJ2-2; 8 bases fit TRBD1. This CDR3 has 16 residues. Germline CDR1 SGHTA, CDR2 FQGNSA. After removal of 1 base from V and 5 bases from J, the junction contained 6 bases not matched to a gene. This CDR3 reads CASSLGGQAQTGELFF. The CDR3 nucleotides read TGTGCCAGCAGCTTAGGGGGACAGGCCCAGACCGGGGAGCTGTTTTTT.

A few counts support this clone. The rearrangement links TRBV3-1 (or the pseudogene TRBV3-2) to TRBJ2-3, with TRBD1 matching over 7 bases. The germline gives CDR1 LGHDT, CDR2 YNNKEL (reference sequence). V was clipped by 3 bases and J by 1 base; unmatched bases: 7. CDR3 length: 16 residues. DNA of the CDR3: TGTGCCAGCAGCCAGCATATAACAGGGGGCACAGATACGCAGTATTTT. This sequence encodes CASSQHITGGTDTQYF.

J is TRBJ1-2 and V is TRBV24-1, with 7 bases matching TRBD1. There are 16 residues in the CDR3. The germline CDR1 and CDR2 sequences are KGHDR and SFDVKD. With 2 bases clipped from V and 1 base from J, the junction kept 6 bases outside the gene matches. CDR3 loop: CATSDSRTGSNYGYTF. The CDR3, as DNA: TGTGCCACCAGTGATTCACGGACAGGAAGTAACTATGGCTACACCTTC.

This chain connects TRBV3-1 (or the pseudogene TRBV3-2) to TRBJ2-4; D might be TRBD2 (7 bases). The CDR3 has 16 residues. V was shortened by 0 bases and J by 1 base, with 10 bases between the two germline ends. Germline V CDR1 and CDR2: LGHDT, YNNKEL (reference sequence). CDR3 in DNA: TGTGCCAGCAGCCAAGAGGGAGGGGGGGCCAAAAACATTCAGTACTTC. The encoded protein is CASSQEGGGAKNIQYF.

CDR3 bases: TGTGCCAGCAGCCAAGTCCGCCCTCGGAGGGGTAATTCACCCCTCCACTTT. The encoded protein is CASSQVRPRRGNSPLHF. The chain recombines TRBV14 with TRBJ1-6, with a weak D call TRBD1 (5 bases). Trimming pared 1 base from V and 6 bases from J, leaving 16 bases between. Per the germline V gene, CDR1 is SGHDN and CDR2 is FVKESK. This CDR3 has 17 amino acids. Full variable domain (outside the CDR3, taken from reference TRBV14 and TRBJ1-6): EAGVTQFPSHSVIEKGQTVTLRCDPISGHDNLYWYRRVMGKEIKFLLHFVKESKQDESGMPNNRFLAERTGGTYSTLKVQPAELEDSGVYFCASSQVRPRRGNSPLHFGNGTRLTVT.

This chain links TRBV5-8 with TRBJ2-1; 14 nucleotides agree with TRBD2. J was trimmed by 7 bases and V by 3 bases; bases with no gene match: 6. CDR1 is SGHTS and CDR2 is YDEGEE in the germline V gene. The CDR3 contains 16 residues. The CDR3 loop reads CASSWGLAGAGNEQFF. CDR3 bases: TGTGCCAGCAGCTGGGGACTAGCGGGGGCAGGTAATGAGCAGTTCTTC.

V usage is TRBV3-1 (or the pseudogene TRBV3-2) and J usage is TRBJ1-5; 8 bases are shared with TRBD1. CDR1 LGHDT and CDR2 YNNKEL come from the germline V gene (reference sequence). The V segment lost 2 bases and the J segment 5 bases; nucleotides outside the gene matches: 2. CDR3 length: 14 amino acids. CDR3: CASSQQGADQPQHF. The CDR3 nucleotides read TGTGCCAGCAGCCAACAGGGGGCAGATCAGCCCCAGCATTTT.